One and the same sample provided the 30 T cell receptor beta chains below, sequenced in a study of OX40 agonist ivuxolimab in advanced cancers. Here immunoSEQ multiplex PCR was the method, and the copy in TCRdb shows in-frame clones only, minus some. Here the sample spans about 10,000 clones, roughly 78% being singletons. Sample: CD4+ or CD8+ T cells sorted from blood, taken in a trial of the OX40 agonist ivuxolimab. The receptors originated from an adult with an advanced solid tumor such as melanoma, head and neck, liver or kidney cancer.

The chain couples TRBV11-3 to TRBJ2-1; D is possibly TRBD1 or TRBD2 (6 bases each). Deletions cut 2 bases from V and 10 bases from J, with 21 bases between. The CDR3 loop spans 16 amino acids. Germline loops: CDR1 SGHNT, CDR2 YENEEA. CDR3 bases: TGTGCCAGCAGCTTAAAAGGGGGGTTCTTATCAGGGGAGCAGTTCTTC. Protein product: CASSLKGGFLSGEQFF.

The chain is built from TRBV21-1 and TRBJ2-7; the DNA was not used to check the table's D call, TRBD1. TRBV21-1 represents a pseudogene. The CDR3 sequence is 15 residues long. CDR3 in DNA: TGTGCCAGCTCCAGAACCGGACAGGGGGACTACGAGCAGTACTTC. Its protein is CASSRTGQGDYEQYF.

This sequence joins TRBV11-2 and TRBJ2-7, with 10 bases aligning to TRBD2. The CDR3 runs 17 residues. CDR1 and CDR2 from the germline V gene are SGHAT and FQNNGV. Trimming removed 5 bases from V and 1 base from J; junction bases left unmatched: 11. Written as DNA, the CDR3 is TGTGCCAGCAGCCATAACCCGGGACTAGCGCTATCCTACGAGCAGTACTTC. Protein: CASSHNPGLALSYEQYF.

J is TRBJ2-3 and V is TRBV7-6; 8 nucleotides align to TRBD2. Germline V gene lookup returns CDR1 SGHVS and CDR2 FNYEAQ. This CDR3 comprises 16 residues. V was clipped by 1 base and J by 3 bases; unmatched bases: 6. For the CDR3, the DNA is TGTGCCAGCAGCTTAGGGGCGGGAGGTAGGACAGATACGCAGTATTTT. Protein sequence: CASSLGAGGRTDTQYF.

The chain combines TRBV7-9 with TRBJ1-6; D possibly corresponds to TRBD1 (5 bases). Deletions cut 2 bases from V and 5 bases from J, with 7 bases between. CDR1 is SEHNR and CDR2 is FQNEAQ in the germline V gene (reference sequence). CDR3 length: 14 amino acids. CDR3: CASSLMGDNSPLHF. Here the CDR3 DNA reads TGTGCCAGCAGCTTAATGGGGGATAATTCACCCCTCCACTTT. The full variable domain, its missing parts supplied by reference TRBV7-9 and TRBJ1-6, is DTGVSQNPRHKITKRGQNVTFRCDPISEHNRLYWYRQTLGQGPEFLTYFQNEAQLEKSRLLSDRFSAERPKGSFSTLEIQRTEQGDSAMYLCASSLMGDNSPLHFGNGTRLTVT.

This clone was picked up one time. This sequence joins TRBV4-3 and TRBJ2-7; D not certain. This CDR3 has 14 amino acids. The V end was cut by 1 base, the J end by 5 bases, with 12 bases between. CDR1 is LGHNA, CDR2 YSLEER, per germline. The CDR3 reads CASSQGAWADEQYF. Written as DNA, the CDR3 is TGCGCCAGCAGCCAAGGGGCGTGGGCGGACGAGCAGTACTTC.

The V gene is TRBV19, the J gene TRBJ1-2; D remains unclear. The V gene lost 5 bases and the J gene lost 2 bases, with 15 bases spanning the gap. From germline, CDR1 is LNHDA and CDR2 SQIVND (reference sequence). This CDR3 contains 15 residues. The CDR3 sequence is CASSPLAKGNYGYTF. The CDR3 bases are TGTGCCAGTAGTCCATTGGCCAAGGGAAACTATGGCTACACCTTC.

This rearrangement joins TRBV7-2 to TRBJ1-1; 10 bases agree with TRBD1. J was trimmed by 4 bases and V by 3 bases; bases with no gene match: 5. Germline V gene sequence: CDR1 SGHTA, CDR2 FQGNSA. The CDR3 totals 15 residues. CDR3 nucleotide sequence: TGTGCCAGCAGCTTCTTCGGACAGGGGGTCACTGAAGCTTTCTTT. Protein: CASSFFGQGVTEAFF.

Here the CDR3 DNA reads TGTGCCAGCAGTGAATCCCGGCAGGGTTCCTACGAGCAGTACTTC. It encodes CASSESRQGSYEQYF. The chain has TRBV2 and TRBJ2-7, with D perhaps TRBD1 (5 bases). The ends were cut back, 2 bases at V and 1 base at J, with 12 bases in the middle. This CDR3 is built from 15 residues. CDR1 is SNHLY, CDR2 FYNNEI, per germline.

The chain links TRBV6-1 to TRBJ2-7; a weak D match, TRBD2 (6 bases). Germline-derived CDR1 and CDR2 are MNHNS and SASEGT. The CDR3 is made up of 15 amino acids. V lost 6 bases and J 3 bases, leaving 18 bases between the germline ends. DNA of the CDR3: TGTGCCAGCAGCCAGACCGTGGGGGGAGGCTACGAGCAGTACTTC. Translating gives CASSQTVGGGYEQYF.

The CDR3 DNA is TGTGCCAGCAGCTTAGGACGGGACAGCCGGCGGGGTCAGCCCCAGCATTTT. Translated, it gives CASSLGRDSRRGQPQHF. V usage is TRBV11-2 and J usage is TRBJ1-5; 7 bases are shared with TRBD1. This CDR3 spans 17 amino acids. Looked up from germline, CDR1 is SGHAT and CDR2 is FQNNGV. Unmatched junction bases numbered 12, after V lost 1 base and J lost 6 bases.

The rearrangement joins TRBV15 to TRBJ2-5; perhaps TRBD2 as D (6 bases). V shed 8 bases and J shed 4 bases, with 14 bases lying between them. The germline CDR1 and CDR2 sequences are LNHNV and YYDKDF (reference sequence). This CDR3 is built from 13 residues. The CDR3 region is CATLRAGLETQYF. The CDR3 region has the DNA TGTGCCACCCTCAGGGCGGGGCTAGAGACCCAGTACTTC.

This clone appeared once. The chain carries TRBV19 and TRBJ2-1; D unresolved. The germline CDR1 and CDR2 sequences are LNHDA and SQIVND (reference sequence). Trimming removed 3 bases from V and 9 bases from J, with 15 bases in between. The length of the CDR3 is 14 residues. The CDR3 DNA is TGTGCCAGTAGTATGGTTCTAGTCCCTAGTGAGCAGTTCTTC. This translates into CASSMVLVPSEQFF.

The rearrangement uses TRBV27 and TRBJ2-2; TRBD1 agrees at 11 bases. The CDR3 contains 16 residues. Germline V CDR1 and CDR2: MNHEY, SMNVEV (reference sequence). After removal of 6 bases from V and 1 base from J, the junction contained 4 bases not matched to a gene. CDR3 region: CASSDGTGGNTGELFF. The CDR3, as DNA: TGTGCCAGCAGCGACGGGACAGGGGGGAACACCGGGGAGCTGTTTTTT.

This clone was detected a few times. CDR3 in DNA: TGTGCCAGCAGTTACTCGAAAGGTCGAGGCCCCCTCCACTTT. Translated, it gives CASSYSKGRGPLHF. The chain employs TRBV6-6 and TRBJ1-6, with D unresolved. The CDR3 spans 14 residues. Deletions cut 0 bases from V and 13 bases from J, with 13 bases between. Germline V lookup: CDR1 MNHNY, CDR2 SVGAGI (reference sequence).

The J gene is TRBJ1-4, the V gene TRBV2; TRBD1 matches at 8 bases. Trimming cost V 4 bases and J 7 bases; bases outside gene matches: 5. The CDR3 length is 14 residues. Germline CDR1 and CDR2: SNHLY and FYNNEI. CDR3 nucleotides: TGTGCCAGCAGTGTCAGGGGGCAGGCTGAAAAACTGTTTTTT. It is translated as CASSVRGQAEKLFF.

This chain connects TRBV13 to TRBJ1-5; D not certain. The CDR3 contains 14 residues. Trimming left V 10 bases short and J 0 bases short, with 13 bases between. Germline values: CDR1 PRHDT, CDR2 FYEKMQ (reference sequence). CDR3 amino acids: CATLNGYSNQPQHF. The CDR3 DNA follows: TGTGCCACCCTAAACGGGTATAGCAATCAGCCCCAGCATTTT.

In DNA form, the CDR3 reads TGCAGCGTTGCGTGGGCATCCTACAATGAGCAGTTCTTC. Translated: CSVAWASYNEQFF. The chain links TRBV29-1 to TRBJ2-1; D is ambiguous. Between the trimmed V and J ends, which lost 4 bases and 1 base, there was a span of 8 bases. The CDR3 has 13 amino acids. The germline gives CDR1 SQVTM, CDR2 ANQGSEA.

The chain carries TRBV30 and TRBJ1-5, with 7 bases lining up with TRBD1. J was trimmed by 0 bases and V by 5 bases; bases with no gene match: 7. This CDR3 spans 15 amino acids. Germline V gene lookup returns CDR1 GTSNPN and CDR2 SVGIG (reference sequence). The CDR3 spells CAWSRGTDSNQPQHF. The CDR3 DNA sequence: TGTGCCTGGTCCAGAGGGACAGATAGCAATCAGCCCCAGCATTTT.

The chain carries TRBV6-1 and TRBJ1-1; no definite D call. CDR3 length equals 12 residues. Germline values: CDR1 MNHNS, CDR2 SASEGT. Trimming stripped 7 bases from V and 7 bases from J, with 13 bases between. CDR3 loop: CASKTRTNEAFF. The CDR3 DNA sequence: TGTGCCAGCAAGACAAGAACAAATGAAGCTTTCTTT.

V is TRBV9 and J is TRBJ2-5, with D tentatively TRBD1 (5 bases). The V gene lost 0 bases and the J gene lost 3 bases, with 6 bases spanning the gap. The germline V gene encodes CDR1 SGDLS and CDR2 YYNGEE. The CDR3 contains 13 residues. CDR3 sequence (DNA): TGTGCCAGCAGCGTAGGGGGCAAAGAGACCCAGTACTTC. Translated: CASSVGGKETQYF.

This clone was counted only a few times. J is TRBJ2-1 and V is TRBV5-1; D gene ambiguous. In germline, CDR1 is SGHRS, CDR2 YFSETQ. V was cut by 4 bases and J by 1 base, with 6 bases left in between. This CDR3 contains 13 residues. The CDR3 DNA reads TGCGCCAGCAGCCAGGTTTCCTACAATGAGCAGTTCTTC. Translated: CASSQVSYNEQFF.

This clone was seen a single time. V and J are TRBV7-9 and TRBJ2-2; D tentatively fits TRBD1 or TRBD2 (5 bases each). The CDR3 consists of 15 residues. Germline CDR1 is SEHNR and CDR2 is FQNEAQ (reference sequence). Trimming shortened V by 5 bases and J by 1 base, and 11 bases separated the two germline ends. In nucleotides, the CDR3 is TGTGCCAGCAGCCCCACGAGGGGGAACACCGGGGAGCTGTTTTTT. Amino acid sequence: CASSPTRGNTGELFF.

This chain joins TRBV4-3 and TRBJ2-3, with D maybe TRBD1 (5 bases). The CDR3 is 15 residues long. V lost 3 bases, J lost 6 bases, and 16 bases lay in between. Germline CDR1 reads LGHNA; CDR2 reads YSLEER. CDR3 amino acids: CASSHSGPYLDTQYF. CDR3 sequence (DNA): TGCGCCAGCAGCCACTCAGGGCCTTACCTCGATACGCAGTATTTT.

The gene calls are TRBV5-1 and TRBJ2-7; no firm D call. The CDR3 runs to 10 residues. V was pared by 3 bases and J by 2 bases, with 0 bases between. CDR1 and CDR2 (germline): SGHRS, YFSETQ. The CDR3 DNA sequence: TGCGCCAGCAGCTCCTACGAGCAGTACTTC. Its translation: CASSSYEQYF.

This chain uses TRBV29-1 with TRBJ2-5; D is undetermined. The CDR3 is 11 residues long. V was shortened by 2 bases and J by 7 bases, with 8 bases between the two germline ends. Germline V CDR1 and CDR2: SQVTM, ANQGSEA. This CDR3 is CSVEIRRTQYF. CDR3 DNA sequence: TGCAGCGTTGAAATAAGGAGGACCCAGTACTTC.

J is TRBJ2-3 and V is TRBV6-5, with D tentatively TRBD1 or TRBD2 (5 bases each). Trimming cost V 6 bases and J 0 bases, with 10 bases left between them. This CDR3 contains 14 residues. The germline V gene has CDR1 MNHEY and CDR2 SVGAGI. The CDR3 here is CASRGTLSTDTQYF. The CDR3 region has the DNA TGTGCCAGCAGGGGGACGCTAAGCACAGATACGCAGTATTTT.

The genes are TRBV7-2 and TRBJ2-1; either TRBD1 or TRBD2 may fit D (5 bases each). The germline CDR1 and CDR2 sequences are SGHTA and FQGNSA. The ends were cut back, 4 bases at V and 9 bases at J, with 10 bases in the middle. CDR3 length: 12 residues. CDR3 DNA: TGTGCCAGCAGCTCATATGGGGGTGAGCAGTTCTTC. It translates to CASSSYGGEQFF.

This chain connects TRBV20-1 to TRBJ2-1; D is uncertain. CDR3 size: 8 residues. Germline CDR1 reads DFQATT; CDR2 reads SNEGSKA (reference sequence). The V and J ends lost 4 bases and 13 bases respectively, with 5 bases between them. As DNA, the CDR3 is TGCAGTGCTAAGGGCCAGTTCTTC. It encodes CSAKGQFF.

The J gene is TRBJ2-7, the V gene TRBV4-1, with 7 nucleotides matching TRBD2. With 0 bases clipped from V and 1 base from J, the junction kept 12 bases outside the gene matches. The CDR3 runs 18 residues. The germline V gene has CDR1 MGHRA and CDR2 YSYEKL. CDR3 loop: CASSQDPQSAGLSYEQYF. The DNA for the CDR3 is TGCGCCAGCAGCCAAGATCCCCAATCAGCGGGGCTGTCCTACGAGCAGTACTTC.